This TCR beta chain emerged from a study of blood T cell repertoires in COVID-19. Overall study context: COVID-19 samples, acute and convalescent, were from the United States, Italy and Spain. PBMCs, B-cell-depleted T cells, or T cells were the source of the cDNA or gDNA that made up the material.

In the original analysis: It was from reference gene primer amplification that nucleated cell counts were estimated. Generated by immunoSEQ multiplex PCR, the TCRdb table keeps only in-frame clones and is missing some. The V and J calls and clone size come from that table; D and trimming were worked out from the DNA. Of around 200,000 clones listed, about 88% are singletons. In this sample, this clone turned up once. With 7 bases removed from V and 6 bases from J, the gap between germline ends came to 19 bases. CDR3 length equals 14 residues. Germline CDR1 GTSNPN, CDR2 SVGIG (reference sequence). The sample taken for sequencing was peripheral blood. The rearrangement uses TRBV30 and TRBJ1-5; possibly TRBD1 for D (6 bases). The sequence derives from a young man with acute or convalescent COVID-19. CDR3 DNA: TGTGCCTTCAGGGCCGTTGGGGGCGGTCAGCCCCAGCATTTT. Protein: CAFRAVGGGQPQHF. Full variable domain (remainder filled in from reference TRBV30 and TRBJ1-5): SQTIHQWPATLVQPVGSPLSLECTVEGTSNPNLYWYRQAAGRGLQLLFYSVGIGQISSEVPQNLSASRPQDRQFILSSKKLLLSDSGFYLCAFRAVGGGQPQHFGDGTRLSIL.